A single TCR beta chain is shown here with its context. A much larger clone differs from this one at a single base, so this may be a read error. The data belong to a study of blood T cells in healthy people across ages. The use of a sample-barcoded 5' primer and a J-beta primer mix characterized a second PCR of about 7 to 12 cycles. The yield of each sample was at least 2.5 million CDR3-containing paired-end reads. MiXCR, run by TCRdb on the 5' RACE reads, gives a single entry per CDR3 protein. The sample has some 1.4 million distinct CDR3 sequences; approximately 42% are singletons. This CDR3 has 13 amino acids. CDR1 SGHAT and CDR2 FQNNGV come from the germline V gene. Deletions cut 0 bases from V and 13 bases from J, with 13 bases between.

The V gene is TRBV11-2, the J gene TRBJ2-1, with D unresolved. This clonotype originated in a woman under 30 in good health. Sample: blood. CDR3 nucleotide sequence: TGTGCCAGCAGCTTAGAACTTCAAGAGACCCAGTTCTTC. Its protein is CASSLELQETQFF. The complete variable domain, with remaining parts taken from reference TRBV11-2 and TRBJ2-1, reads EAGVAQSPRYKIIEKRQSVAFWCNPISGHATLYWYQQILGQGPKLLIQFQNNGVVDDSQLPKDRFSAERLKGVDSTLKIQPAKLEDSAVYLCASSLELQETQFFGPGTRLTVL.